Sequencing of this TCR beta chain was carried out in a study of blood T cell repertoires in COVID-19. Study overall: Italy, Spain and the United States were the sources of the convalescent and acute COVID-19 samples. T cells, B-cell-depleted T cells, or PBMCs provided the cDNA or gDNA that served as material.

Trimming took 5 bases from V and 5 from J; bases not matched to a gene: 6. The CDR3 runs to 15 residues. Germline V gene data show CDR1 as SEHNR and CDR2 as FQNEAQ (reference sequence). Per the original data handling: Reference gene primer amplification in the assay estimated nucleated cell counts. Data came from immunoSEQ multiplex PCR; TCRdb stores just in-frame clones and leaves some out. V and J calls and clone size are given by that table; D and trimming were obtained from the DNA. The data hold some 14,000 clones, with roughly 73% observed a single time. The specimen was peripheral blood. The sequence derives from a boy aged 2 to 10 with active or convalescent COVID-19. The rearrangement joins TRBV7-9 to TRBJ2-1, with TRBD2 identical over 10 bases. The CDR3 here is CASSQLSGGNNEQFF. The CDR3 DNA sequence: TGTGCCAGCAGCCAACTTAGCGGGGGGAACAATGAGCAGTTCTTC.